This T cell receptor (beta chain) stems from a study of CD8 T cells in ankylosing spondylitis. Study results and limitations: Reportedly, disease-linked clones are significantly enriched in ankylosing spondylitis patients' matched synovial fluid.

This clonotype was found many times. Its specificity is not known. Germline values: CDR1 MNHEY, CDR2 SVGEGT. CDR3 length: 15 residues. V dropped 6 bases and J dropped 12; count of bases not matched to a gene: 16. Quantitative 5'-RACE with molecular barcodes generated TCR beta libraries. TCRdb independently ran MiXCR on the 5' RACE reads; one entry per CDR3 protein. The sample records 150,000 to 200,000 distinct CDR3 sequences, 15% to 20% being singletons. The chain employs TRBV6-2 or TRBV6-3 and TRBJ2-1, with 8 bases aligning to TRBD2. The sequence was obtained from a male donor under 30 with ankylosing spondylitis or in good health (not recorded which). The sequencing input was blood, either unsorted or a sorted T cell fraction (not recorded which). The CDR3 protein is CASRGSSGPGLWQFF. Here the CDR3 DNA reads TGTGCCAGCAGGGGTTCTAGCGGGCCCGGGTTATGGCAGTTCTTC.